A single sample is the source of the 2 T cell receptor beta chains below, sequenced in a study of T cell responses to AZD1222 COVID-19 vaccine. The protocol was immunoSEQ multiplex PCR, while the TCRdb copy is restricted to in-frame clones and leaves out a portion. The sample has some 90,000 clones, nearly 90% seen once; the top ten hold approximately 12%. The sequencing used peripheral blood, collected on day 0 of AZD1222 vaccination. All receptors derive from an adult in good health.

The chain combines TRBV5-1 with TRBJ2-2; TRBD1 matches at 7 bases. From germline, CDR1 is SGHRS and CDR2 YFSETQ. This CDR3 comprises 15 residues. The J segment lost 0 bases and the V segment lost 4 bases, leaving 3 bases of the junction unmatched. Written as DNA, the CDR3 is TGCGCCAGCAGCAGGACAGGAACGAACACCGGGGAGCTGTTTTTT. Its translation: CASSRTGTNTGELFF.

The genes are TRBV5-4 and TRBJ2-1; 7 positions match TRBD2. The CDR3 sequence is 17 residues long. V lost 4 bases, J lost 8 bases, and 18 bases stayed unmatched. CDR1 and CDR2 from the germline V gene are SGHNT and YYREEE (reference sequence). This CDR3 is CASSPSGWGAKDYEQFF. The CDR3 DNA is TGTGCCAGCAGCCCTAGCGGTTGGGGAGCGAAGGATTATGAGCAGTTCTTC.